This entry features one T cell receptor beta chain sequence. Each CDR3 protein is one row after TCRdb ran MiXCR on the 5' RACE reads. The table has roughly 1,500,000 distinct CDR3 sequences, about 32% seen once; the top ten hold about 0.3%. The V gene's germline CDR1 is SGHTA and CDR2 FQGNSA. The CDR3 runs to 14 residues. V lost 1 base to trimming and J lost 6 bases, with 9 bases between them. This record belongs to a study of identical twins. This clonotype originated in a newborn girl in good health. The rearrangement links TRBV7-2 to TRBJ2-2; weak D call: TRBD2 (5 bases). Material: cord blood. CDR3 sequence: CASSLVGVAGELFF. In nucleotides, the CDR3 is TGTGCCAGCAGCTTAGTCGGGGTGGCCGGGGAGCTGTTTTTT.